A single sample is the source of the 8 T cell receptor beta chains below, sequenced in a study of cytomegalovirus exposure and HLA in healthy donors. PCR involved 60 Vbeta and 13 Jbeta primers. Sequencing was performed with immunoSEQ multiplex PCR; in TCRdb, only in-frame clones are kept and a portion is missing. The table records over 100,000 clones, around 80% of them present only once. Specimen: PBMCs. Receptors were obtained from a woman younger than 35 in good health and CMV-seropositive.

This rearrangement joins TRBV2 to TRBJ1-1, with D hard to call. V lost 5 bases to trimming and J lost 1 base, with 11 bases between them. Germline V gives CDR1 SNHLY, CDR2 FYNNEI. The CDR3 has 14 amino acids. Written as DNA, the CDR3 is TGTGCCAGCAGTCCCCAGGCAGGGAACACTGAAGCTTTCTTT. Protein product: CASSPQAGNTEAFF.

The genes are TRBV28 and TRBJ1-1; D ambiguous. CDR1 MDHEN and CDR2 SYDVKM come from the germline V gene. Trimming took 8 bases from V and 7 from J, leaving 11 bases between them. This CDR3 contains 11 residues. The chain's CDR3 is CASVAGHEAFF. Here the CDR3 DNA reads TGTGCCAGCGTAGCCGGTCATGAAGCTTTCTTT.

The chain couples TRBV5-1 to TRBJ2-7; 12 positions match TRBD1. The CDR3 runs 15 residues. In germline, CDR1 is SGHRS, CDR2 YFSETQ. The V segment lost 4 bases and the J segment 3 bases; nucleotides outside the gene matches: 5. Here the CDR3 reads CASSVRDRGLYEQYF. The CDR3 DNA sequence: TGCGCCAGCAGCGTAAGGGACAGGGGGCTCTACGAGCAGTACTTC.

The rearrangement uses TRBV6-1 and TRBJ1-6; no definite D call. Germline loops: CDR1 MNHNS, CDR2 SASEGT. Trimming cost V 7 bases and J 2 bases, with 9 bases left between them. The CDR3 length is 14 residues. The chain's CDR3 is CASIPETYNSPLHF. The CDR3 DNA is TGTGCCAGCATCCCAGAAACCTATAATTCACCCCTCCACTTT.

The chain combines TRBV28 with TRBJ1-6; D unclear. The germline V gene encodes CDR1 MDHEN and CDR2 SYDVKM. Trimming took off 8 bases at V and 10 bases at J, with 6 bases between the two ends. The CDR3 loop spans 10 amino acids. The DNA for the CDR3 is TGTGCCAGCGGTGGCTCACCCCTCCACTTT. This gives the protein CASGGSPLHF.

This chain connects TRBV19 to TRBJ1-4; D remains unclear. The V end was cut by 5 bases, the J end by 4 bases, with 11 bases between. The germline V gene encodes CDR1 LNHDA and CDR2 SQIVND (reference sequence). The CDR3 sequence is 14 residues long. The CDR3 DNA reads as TGTGCCAGTAGTTCGCGGATCCGTAATGAAAAACTGTTTTTT. The encoded protein is CASSSRIRNEKLFF.

The CDR3, as DNA: TGTGCCAGCAGGGCACAGGGGAGGTACGAGCAGTACTTC. This gives the protein CASRAQGRYEQYF. The chain couples TRBV27 to TRBJ2-7; TRBD1 might be the D (7 bases). CDR3 size: 13 residues. Germline lookup yields CDR1 MNHEY and CDR2 SMNVEV (reference sequence). V lost 6 bases and J 4 bases, leaving 13 bases between the germline ends.

The chain combines TRBV30 with TRBJ2-1; D is perhaps TRBD1 (7 bases). This CDR3 has 14 residues. Germline CDR1 GTSNPN, CDR2 SVGIG (reference sequence). Trimming removed 2 bases from V and 4 bases from J, with 12 bases in between. The CDR3 here is CAWSIQGRYNEQFF. CDR3 bases: TGTGCCTGGAGTATACAGGGGAGGTACAATGAGCAGTTCTTC.